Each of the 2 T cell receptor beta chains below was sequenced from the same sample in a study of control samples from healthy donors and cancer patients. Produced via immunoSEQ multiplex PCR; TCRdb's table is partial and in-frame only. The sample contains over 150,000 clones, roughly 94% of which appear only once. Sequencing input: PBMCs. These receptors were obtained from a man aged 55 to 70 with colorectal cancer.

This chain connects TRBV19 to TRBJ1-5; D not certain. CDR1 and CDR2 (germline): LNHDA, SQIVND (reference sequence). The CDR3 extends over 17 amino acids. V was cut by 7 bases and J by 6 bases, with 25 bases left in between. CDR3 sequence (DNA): TGTGCCAGTACCCCCATGAGCCCGGATATAATCGGTCAGCCCCAGCATTTT. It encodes CASTPMSPDIIGQPQHF. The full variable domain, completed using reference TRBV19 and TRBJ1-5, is DGGITQSPKYLFRKEGQNVTLSCEQNLNHDAMYWYRQDPGQGLRLIYYSQIVNDFQKGDIAEGYSVSREKKESFPLTVTSAQKNPTAFYLCASTPMSPDIIGQPQHFGDGTRLSIL.

CDR3 loop: CASSLDGGSYNEQFF. CDR3 DNA: TGTGCCAGCAGCTTGGACGGGGGGTCCTACAATGAGCAGTTCTTC. The V and J genes are TRBV5-4 and TRBJ2-1, with 7 bases aligning to TRBD2. This CDR3 has 15 residues. Germline CDR1 and CDR2: SGHNT and YYREEE (reference sequence). The V and J ends lost 0 bases and 1 base, in that order; junction bases with no gene match: 1.